This TCR beta chain was identified during a study of control samples from healthy donors and cancer patients. The germline gives CDR1 DFQATT, CDR2 SNEGSKA (reference sequence). This CDR3 comprises 11 residues. The ends were cut back, 3 bases at V and 7 bases at J, with 9 bases in the middle. TCRdb keeps only in-frame clones here, not all; method: immunoSEQ multiplex PCR. The sample lists 100,000 to 150,000 clones; more than 75% were seen once. The clonotype comes from a man aged 55 to 70 in good health. The chain joins TRBV20-1 to TRBJ1-2, with no clear D. The sample was blood. The CDR3, as DNA: TGCAGTGCTAGCACCGGGGTTGGCTACACCTTC. Its protein is CSASTGVGYTF.